Below, 5 T cell receptor beta chains from the same sample are listed, as sequenced in a study of radiotherapy plus CTLA-4 blockade in lung cancer. This table comes from immunoSEQ multiplex PCR, and its TCRdb copy is limited to in-frame clones, with some not included. The repertoire holds some 73,000 clones, with less than 85% as singletons. Sequences were derived from peripheral blood, sampled from a patient treated with radiotherapy plus ipilimumab. The receptors derive from a human donor with non-small cell lung cancer who had stable disease on radiotherapy plus ipilimumab.

The chain has TRBV5-4 and TRBJ2-7; D unresolved. The ends were cut back, 0 bases at V and 5 bases at J, with 12 bases in the middle. This CDR3 is built from 14 residues. Germline V gene sequence: CDR1 SGHNT, CDR2 YYREEE (reference sequence). The CDR3 sequence is CASSLVGRPNEQYF. The DNA for the CDR3 is TGTGCCAGCAGCTTGGTGGGCAGGCCCAACGAGCAGTACTTC.

The chain has TRBV9 and TRBJ1-2; D uncertain. The V gene lost 2 bases and the J gene lost 7 bases, with 12 bases spanning the gap. This CDR3 is built from 13 residues. The germline V gene encodes CDR1 SGDLS and CDR2 YYNGEE. The CDR3 nucleotides read TGTGCCAGCAGCGTGGCCGGCACGTTTGGCTACACCTTC. Its translation is CASSVAGTFGYTF.

The V gene is TRBV12-5, the J gene TRBJ2-5; TRBD2 aligns across 10 bases. Germline V CDR1 and CDR2: LGHNT, FRNRAP. The CDR3 spans 17 residues. J lost 2 bases, V lost 7 bases, and 13 bases had no gene match. The CDR3 DNA follows: TGTGCTAGTGCCCCAGGGCCCCGGACTAGCGGACAAGAGACCCAGTACTTC. As protein: CASAPGPRTSGQETQYF. Variable domain in full (rest from reference TRBV12-5 and TRBJ2-5): DARVTQTPRHKVTEMGQEVTMRCQPILGHNTVFWYRQTMMQGLELLAYFRNRAPLDDSGMPKDRFSAEMPDATLATLKIQPSEPRDSAVYFCASAPGPRTSGQETQYFGPGTRLLVL.

The chain carries TRBV5-5 and TRBJ1-4, with TRBD1 matching 7 bases. The CDR3 has 15 residues. V was clipped by 5 bases and J by 5 bases; unmatched bases: 9. Germline V gene lookup returns CDR1 SGHKS and CDR2 YYEKEE (reference sequence). DNA for the CDR3: TGTGCCAGCAGAGCAAGGGACAGCAAAAATGAAAAACTGTTTTTT. This gives the protein CASRARDSKNEKLFF.

This chain joins TRBV20-1 and TRBJ2-3, with D perhaps matching TRBD2 (5 bases). V was pared by 1 base and J by 15 bases, with 14 bases between. The CDR3 totals 11 residues. Germline CDR1 and CDR2: DFQATT and SNEGSKA (reference sequence). The CDR3: CSARGGLRAYF. For the CDR3, the DNA is TGCAGTGCTAGAGGAGGACTTCGTGCCTATTTT.